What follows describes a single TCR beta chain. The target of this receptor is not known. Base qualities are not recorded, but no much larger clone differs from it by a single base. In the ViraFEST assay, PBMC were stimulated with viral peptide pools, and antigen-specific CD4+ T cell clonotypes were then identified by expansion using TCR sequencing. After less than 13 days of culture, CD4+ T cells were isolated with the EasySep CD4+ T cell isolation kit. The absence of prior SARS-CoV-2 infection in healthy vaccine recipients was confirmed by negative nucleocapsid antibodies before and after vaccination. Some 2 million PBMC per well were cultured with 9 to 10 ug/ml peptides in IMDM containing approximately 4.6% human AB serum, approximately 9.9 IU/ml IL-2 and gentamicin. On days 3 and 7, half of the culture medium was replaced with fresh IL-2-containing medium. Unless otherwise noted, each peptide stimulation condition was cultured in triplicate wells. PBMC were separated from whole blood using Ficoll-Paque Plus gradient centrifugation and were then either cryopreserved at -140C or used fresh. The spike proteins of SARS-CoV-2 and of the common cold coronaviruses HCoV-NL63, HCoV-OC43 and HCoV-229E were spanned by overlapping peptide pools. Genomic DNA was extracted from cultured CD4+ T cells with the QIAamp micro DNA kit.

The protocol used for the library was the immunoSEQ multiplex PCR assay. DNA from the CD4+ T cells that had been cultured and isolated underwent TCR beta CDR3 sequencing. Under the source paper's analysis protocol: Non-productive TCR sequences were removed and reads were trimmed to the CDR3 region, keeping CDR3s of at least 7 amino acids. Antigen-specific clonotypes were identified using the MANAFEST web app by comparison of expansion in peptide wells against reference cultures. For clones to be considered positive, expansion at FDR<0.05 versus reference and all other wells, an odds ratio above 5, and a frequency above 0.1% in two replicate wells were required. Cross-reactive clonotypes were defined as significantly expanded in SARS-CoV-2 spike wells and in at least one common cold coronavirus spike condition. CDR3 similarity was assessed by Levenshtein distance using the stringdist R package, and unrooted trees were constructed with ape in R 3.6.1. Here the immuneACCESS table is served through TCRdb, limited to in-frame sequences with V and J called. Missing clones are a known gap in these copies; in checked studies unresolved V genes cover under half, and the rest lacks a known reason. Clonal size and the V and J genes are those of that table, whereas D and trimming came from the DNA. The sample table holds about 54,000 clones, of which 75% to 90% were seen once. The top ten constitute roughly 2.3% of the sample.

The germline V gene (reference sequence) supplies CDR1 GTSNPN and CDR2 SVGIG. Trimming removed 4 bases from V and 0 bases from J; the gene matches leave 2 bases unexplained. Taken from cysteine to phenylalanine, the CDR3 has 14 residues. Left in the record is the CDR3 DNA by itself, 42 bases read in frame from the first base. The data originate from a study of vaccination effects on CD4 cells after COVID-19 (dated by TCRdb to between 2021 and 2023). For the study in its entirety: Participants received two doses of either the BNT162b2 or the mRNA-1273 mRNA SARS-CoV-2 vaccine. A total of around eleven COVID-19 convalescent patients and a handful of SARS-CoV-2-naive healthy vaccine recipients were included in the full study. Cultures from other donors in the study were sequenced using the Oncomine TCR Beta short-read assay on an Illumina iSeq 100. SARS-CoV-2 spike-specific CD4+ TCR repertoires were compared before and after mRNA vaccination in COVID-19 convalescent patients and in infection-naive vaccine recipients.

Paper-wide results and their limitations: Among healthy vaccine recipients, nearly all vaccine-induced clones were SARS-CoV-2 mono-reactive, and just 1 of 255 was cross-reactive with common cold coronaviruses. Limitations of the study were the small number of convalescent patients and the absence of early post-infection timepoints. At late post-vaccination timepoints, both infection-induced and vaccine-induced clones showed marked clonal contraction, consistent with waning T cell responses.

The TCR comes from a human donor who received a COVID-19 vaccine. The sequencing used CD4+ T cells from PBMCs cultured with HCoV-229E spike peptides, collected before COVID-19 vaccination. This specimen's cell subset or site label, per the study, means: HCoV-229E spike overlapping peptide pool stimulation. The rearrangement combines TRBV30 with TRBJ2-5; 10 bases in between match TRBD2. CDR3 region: CAWTGLADQETQYF. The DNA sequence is TGTGCCTGGACTGGACTAGCGGACCAAGAGACCCAGTACTTC.